This T cell receptor beta chain emerged from a study of CD8+ T cells in alopecia areata. About the study: Treatment of the treated patients consisted of oral tofacitinib, 5 to 10 mg twice daily.

Whole-study findings and limits: Persistence of many expanded lesional clones was seen in scalp and blood during tofacitinib. Alphabeta T cells residing in normal skin are also sequenced in scalp samples.

CDR1 SQVTM and CDR2 ANQGSEA come from the germline V gene. V gave up 5 bases and J gave up 6 bases, with 13 bases separating them. CDR3 size: 12 residues. Regarding treatment: oral pan-JAK inhibitor, 5-10 mg twice daily. The study team obtained lesional scalp punch biopsies and peripheral blood from alopecia areata patients. Following RNA extraction, reverse transcription yielded cDNA that acted as the sequencing template. Produced via immunoSEQ multiplex PCR; TCRdb's table is partial and in-frame only. The table has about 42,000 clones, around three fifths seen once. Of note for this clone: Its antigen is undetermined.

This chain uses TRBV29-1 with TRBJ1-1, with D possibly being TRBD1 (5 bases). The source is a human donor with alopecia areata. The sample was CD8+ T cells sorted from blood, taken at week 4, from a patient treated with tofacitinib. The CDR3 bases are TGCAGCGTTCAACGTGGGGGGGCTGAAGCTTTCTTT. Protein sequence: CSVQRGGAEAFF.